Below are 14 T cell receptor beta chains sequenced from a single sample in a study of blood T cells in healthy people across ages. A J-beta primer mix and a sample-barcoded 5' primer were used in a second PCR of roughly 6 to 12 cycles. TCRdb reprocessed the 5' RACE reads with MiXCR, giving one entry per CDR3 protein. The profile shows approximately 1.5 million distinct CDR3 sequences, less than 45% of them singletons. Sequencing used blood. These receptors were obtained from a woman under 30 in good health.

This clonotype was observed a handful of times. The rearrangement joins TRBV9 to TRBJ2-7; perhaps TRBD2 as D (5 bases). The CDR3 sequence is 14 residues long. With 0 bases removed from V and 7 bases from J, the gap between germline ends came to 14 bases. Per germline, CDR1 SGDLS and CDR2 YYNGEE. The CDR3 protein is CASSVGGGSQEQYF. The CDR3 nucleotides are TGTGCCAGCAGCGTAGGGGGTGGGAGTCAAGAGCAGTACTTC.

This clonotype has more than one count but fewer than ten. The chain couples TRBV20-1 to TRBJ2-1; D is unclear. The CDR3 is 12 residues long. Per the germline V gene, CDR1 is DFQATT and CDR2 is SNEGSKA (reference sequence). Trimming cost V 5 bases and J 8 bases, with 13 bases left between them. CDR3 region: CSAPLNWDEQFF. The DNA for the CDR3 is TGCAGTGCTCCCCTGAATTGGGATGAGCAGTTCTTC.

This clonotype was observed a few times. The rearrangement joins TRBV6-5 to TRBJ2-3, with D hard to call. The CDR3 is made up of 13 amino acids. Germline CDR1 reads MNHEY; CDR2 reads SVGAGI. The germline V and J ends were trimmed by 2 bases and 5 bases, with 8 bases remaining between them. CDR3 in DNA: TGTGCCAGCAGTTACGCCGCAAAAGATACGCAGTATTTT. Translated, it gives CASSYAAKDTQYF.

This clonotype appeared a single time. This chain uses TRBV10-3 with TRBJ1-4, with D possibly TRBD1 on 6 matching bases. The V end was cut by 7 bases, the J end by 6 bases, with 12 bases between. Germline V gene sequence: CDR1 ENHRY, CDR2 SYGVKD. The CDR3 spans 13 residues. The CDR3 DNA reads TGTGCCATCAACCGACAGGCAGATGAAAAACTGTTTTTT. Protein: CAINRQADEKLFF.

Only a few counts were recorded for this clonotype. The chain is built from TRBV28 and TRBJ2-1; 11 nucleotides line up with TRBD2. The CDR3 runs 16 residues. Germline V gene sequence: CDR1 MDHEN, CDR2 SYDVKM. Germline trimming cut 5 bases from V and 4 bases from J; bases unmatched to any gene: 7. CDR3 DNA: TGTGCCAGCAGTGTTATCGGACTAGCGGGTTACAATGAGCAGTTCTTC. This codes for CASSVIGLAGYNEQFF.

This clonotype was recorded only once. This chain joins TRBV7-2 and TRBJ2-7; D perhaps matches TRBD2 (5 bases). V was clipped by 8 bases and J by 0 bases, with 17 bases between them. Germline assignment: CDR1 SGHTA and CDR2 FQGNSA. This CDR3 comprises 15 residues. CDR3: CASGSTRASSYEQYF. In nucleotides, the CDR3 is TGTGCCAGCGGCTCTACGCGGGCGAGCTCCTACGAGCAGTACTTC.

This clonotype came up once. V usage is TRBV20-1 and J usage is TRBJ2-3; D is ambiguous. Germline CDR1 reads DFQATT; CDR2 reads SNEGSKA (reference sequence). V lost 1 base and J lost 5, with 19 bases in between. CDR3 size: 16 residues. CDR3 DNA: TGCAGTGCTAGAGTCCCGACTGACGGTTTCGAAGATACGCAGTATTTT. Protein: CSARVPTDGFEDTQYF.

This clonotype was detected a few times. The chain couples TRBV7-6 to TRBJ2-5; D remains unclear. Trimming took off 1 base at V and 5 bases at J, with 11 bases between the two ends. Germline assignment: CDR1 SGHVS and CDR2 FNYEAQ. This CDR3 spans 14 amino acids. The CDR3 sequence is CASSLEPSQETQYF. DNA of the CDR3: TGTGCCAGCAGCTTAGAGCCGAGTCAGGAGACCCAGTACTTC.

CDR3 nucleotide sequence: TGTGCCAGCAGTCGAAGGGACAACTATAACTATGGCTACACCTTC. This sequence encodes CASSRRDNYNYGYTF. The J gene is TRBJ1-2, the V gene TRBV9, with D tentatively TRBD1 (6 bases). The CDR3 totals 15 residues. V shed 5 bases and J shed 1 base, with 15 bases lying between them. Per the germline V gene, CDR1 is SGDLS and CDR2 is YYNGEE.

The rearrangement links TRBV27 to TRBJ2-6; D is unclear. Trimming shortened V by 0 bases and J by 1 base, and 7 bases separated the two germline ends. CDR3 size: 16 residues. Germline values: CDR1 MNHEY, CDR2 SMNVEV (reference sequence). This CDR3 is CASSLSLGSGANVLTF. DNA of the CDR3: TGTGCCAGCAGTTTATCGCTGGGTTCTGGGGCCAACGTCCTGACTTTC.

This clonotype was found a few times. This sequence joins TRBV7-2 and TRBJ2-7, with D perhaps TRBD2 (5 bases). The J call is in doubt because the DNA end fits TRBJ2-4 better. The CDR3 totals 15 residues. From germline, CDR1 is SGHTA and CDR2 FQGNSA. In nucleotides, the CDR3 is TGTGCCAGCAGCGGGTGGGGAGACGGCCAAAACATTCAGTACTTC. It translates to CASSGWGDGQNIQYF.

This chain links TRBV20-1 with TRBJ1-5; 8 nucleotides agree with TRBD1. Germline CDR1 is DFQATT and CDR2 is SNEGSKA (reference sequence). This CDR3 spans 12 amino acids. The ends lost 6 bases at V and 5 bases at J; junction bases unmatched: 3. The CDR3 sequence: CSALTGDQPQHF. The CDR3 coding sequence is TGCAGTGCGTTGACAGGGGATCAGCCCCAGCATTTT.

In the case of this clonotype: A much larger clone lies a single base off, so this may be a read error. The J gene is TRBJ2-3, the V gene TRBV6-5, with D possibly being TRBD2 (5 bases). CDR1 and CDR2 from the germline V gene are MNHEY and SVGAGI. This CDR3 is 14 amino acids long. CDR3: CASSYVGVTDAQYF. CDR3 coding DNA: TGTGCCAGCAGTTACGTCGGGGTCACAGATGCGCAGTATTTT.

Turning to this clonotype: Compared with germline, one end of the junction differs, possibly owing to a read error. The chain combines TRBV20-1 with TRBJ2-1; D not resolved. This CDR3 has 11 residues. Per the germline V gene, CDR1 is DFQATT and CDR2 is SNEGSKA (reference sequence). CDR3 protein: CSARGLSERFF. As DNA, the CDR3 is TGCAGTGCTAGGGGCTTGAGTGAGCGGTTCTTC.